Given below is one TCR beta chain in context. Libraries were prepared by immunoSEQ multiplex PCR; TCRdb keeps only in-frame clonotypes and omits some of them. The profile covers about 98,000 clones, with more than 75% appearing a single time and roughly 2% taken by the ten largest. The sample originates from a study of control samples from healthy donors and cancer patients. Germline CDR1 and CDR2: DFQATT and SNEGSKA (reference sequence). The CDR3 sequence is 11 residues long. V dropped 3 bases and J dropped 6 bases, with 6 bases sitting between them. The sequencing input was blood. The rearrangement joins TRBV20-1 to TRBJ2-4, with D tentatively TRBD1 or TRBD2 (5 bases each). The TCR sequence derives from a man between 60 and 70 years old in good health. The CDR3 DNA reads TGCAGTGCTAGTGGGGGAAACATTCAGTACTTC. This translates into CSASGGNIQYF.